This record concerns one TCR beta chain sequence. Its antigen is currently unknown. Germline V gene data show CDR1 as SGHAT and CDR2 as FQNNGV. The ends were cut back, 7 bases at V and 5 bases at J, with 5 bases in the middle. The CDR3 covers 11 residues. This sample was included in a study of T cell responses to AZD1222 COVID-19 vaccine. Regarding the study as a whole: Donors were largely white British and mainly female; clonal diversity was possibly underestimated. Among spike-specific TCRs, nearly half reportedly target unmutated variant regions. The study found vaccine-associated CD4 TCRs spanning spike, dominant at 160-218 and 743-854.

The protocol was immunoSEQ multiplex PCR, while the TCRdb copy is restricted to in-frame clones and leaves out a portion. The sample gives about 160,000 clones, around 89% of which show up once; about 4.5% is in the top ten. The TCR comes from an adult who received the AZD1222 COVID-19 vaccine. This sequence joins TRBV11-2 and TRBJ2-2; D unclear. The sample here was peripheral blood, taken 28 days after the second AZD1222 dose. The CDR3 region is CASILTGELFF. The CDR3 bases are TGTGCCAGCATCCTAACCGGGGAGCTGTTTTTT. The full variable domain, completed using reference TRBV11-2 and TRBJ2-2, is EAGVAQSPRYKIIEKRQSVAFWCNPISGHATLYWYQQILGQGPKLLIQFQNNGVVDDSQLPKDRFSAERLKGVDSTLKIQPAKLEDSAVYLCASILTGELFFGEGSRLTVL.